This is a list of T cell receptor beta chains from one sample in a study of vaccination and CD4 T cells after COVID-19. These TCRs' antigens remain unknown. TCRdb reprocessed the PCR reads with MiXCR, giving one entry per CDR3 protein. The repertoire has some 4,300 distinct CDR3 sequences, about a quarter of them found once; the top ten carry approximately 27%. Sample: CD4+ T cells from blood, cultured in vitro. These receptor sequences come from a human donor who had recovered from COVID-19. Both conserved end residues are part of each CDR3. Fields, in order: J gene, V gene, D gene, clone size, CDR3 DNA, CDR3 protein. The D gene is left open where the match is weak. Rows give clone size only sometimes, using once, few, many, or a class for an expanded clone.

>TRBJ1-2|TRBV11-2|NA|NA
TGTGCCAGCAGCTTCATCAACGCCGGCTACACCTTC
CASSFINAGYTF
>TRBJ1-2|TRBV6-1|NA|large
TGTGCCCGCAGGGACGACGGAAACTATGGCTACACCTTC
CARRDDGNYGYTF
>TRBJ1-2|TRBV5-3|TRBD1|NA
TGTGCCAGCAGCTTAGGGACAGGGTATGGCTACACCTTC
CASSLGTGYGYTF
>TRBJ1-3|TRBV20-1|NA|few
TGCAGTGCTAGAGATTATAGGCGGTTTGGAAACACCATATATTTT
CSARDYRRFGNTIYF
>TRBJ2-3|TRBV20-1|TRBD2|few
TGCAGTGCCCTGGGTAGCGGGGGGGTCACAGATACGCAGTATTTT
CSALGSGGVTDTQYF
>TRBJ2-7|TRBV25-1|NA|NA
TGTGCCAGCAGGACTAGTGGGTCCTACGAGCAGTACTTC
CASRTSGSYEQYF
>TRBJ2-3|TRBV5-1|TRBD1|medium-sized
TGCGCCAGCAGCTTGGGGGACAGGGCGCGGGATACGCAGTATTTT
CASSLGDRARDTQYF
>TRBJ2-3|TRBV5-4|NA|few
TGTGCCAGCAAGATTGGGGGGGCGACAGATACGCAGTATTTT
CASKIGGATDTQYF
>TRBJ1-1|TRBV30|NA|few
TGTGCCTGGCTTCCCTGGGACACTGAAGCTTTCTTT
CAWLPWDTEAFF
>TRBJ1-2|TRBV6-1|NA|few
TGTGCCAGCAGGCTGGACAGCCCCGGGGCGGATGGCTACACCTTC
CASRLDSPGADGYTF
>TRBJ1-6|TRBV6-5|NA|NA
TGTGCCAGCAGTTTGGAAGGTGGGGATTCACCCCTCCACTTT
CASSLEGGDSPLHF
>TRBJ1-3|TRBV30|NA|few
TGTGCCTGGGGGGAGGTGTGGGGAAACACCATATATTTT
CAWGEVWGNTIYF
>TRBJ1-1|TRBV11-2|NA|medium-sized
TGTGCCAGCAGGGGGGACACAATGAACACTGAAGCTTTCTTT
CASRGDTMNTEAFF
>TRBJ1-3|TRBV7-9|TRBD1|NA
TGTGCCAGCAGCCAGGACAGGTCCTCTGGAAACACCATATATTTT
CASSQDRSSGNTIYF
>TRBJ1-4|TRBV24-1|NA|medium-sized
TGTGCCACCAACATGTCCGTACGGACAGCGAATGAAAAACTGTTTTTT
CATNMSVRTANEKLFF
>TRBJ1-2|TRBV2|NA|medium-sized
TGTGCCAGCAGTGATGACGGTCGAGGGAGGGAGTATGGCTACACCTTC
CASSDDGRGREYGYTF
>TRBJ1-6|TRBV6-5|NA|medium-sized
TGTGCCAGCAGTTCCCCCAGCTCCTATAATTCACCCCTCCACTTT
CASSSPSSYNSPLHF
>TRBJ2-6|TRBV4-1|NA|few
TGCGCCAGCAGCCAAGGACAGAGCGCTGGGGCCAACGTCCTGACTTTC
CASSQGQSAGANVLTF
>TRBJ1-6|TRBV2|TRBD1|few
TGTGCCAGCAGCTCAACGGGACAGCTTAATTCACCCCTCCACTTT
CASSSTGQLNSPLHF
>TRBJ2-7|TRBV7-5|NA|NA
NA
CISVPEATREFNEQYF
>TRBJ1-6|TRBV30|TRBD1|few
TGTGCCTGGAAAGGACAGGGACGTTCACCCCTCCACTTT
CAWKGQGRSPLHF
>TRBJ1-1|TRBV11-1|NA|few
TGTGCCAGCAGCTTAAGGGGGTTGAACACTGAAGCTTTCTTT
CASSLRGLNTEAFF
>TRBJ2-1|TRBV12-3/TRBV12-4|NA|NA
TGTGCCAGCAGGGGGGATGGGCCCTACAATGAGCAGTTCTTC
CASRGDGPYNEQFF
>TRBJ1-6|TRBV30|TRBD1|few
TGTGCCTGGAGTTCGGGACAGGATAATTCACCCCTCCACTTT
CAWSSGQDNSPLHF
>TRBJ2-3|TRBV6-1|NA|NA
TGTGCCAGCAGTGAAATGGGTCAAGGCTTGTATACGCAGTATTTT
CASSEMGQGLYTQYF
>TRBJ1-5|TRBV6-5|TRBD1|NA
TGTGCCAGCAGTTACTCTGGGGCAGGGGGAAATCAGCCCCAGCATTTT
CASSYSGAGGNQPQHF
>TRBJ1-1|TRBV19|NA|NA
TGTGCCAGTAGCTTCCCGAACACTGAAGCTCTCTTT
CASSFPNTEALF
>TRBJ1-1|TRBV4-2|TRBD1|few
TGTGCCAGCAGCCCGGATGGCAGGGGGCGCAGGACTGAAGCTTTCTTT
CASSPDGRGRRTEAFF
>TRBJ1-4|TRBV29-1|NA|NA
TGCAGCGTTGCAAGGGAAGGTGAAAAACTGTTTTTT
CSVAREGEKLFF
>TRBJ2-7|TRBV3-1|TRBD2|NA
TGTGCCAGCAGCCCAGCGGGGGGCGGCTACGAGCAGTACTTC
CASSPAGGGYEQYF
>TRBJ1-1|TRBV20-1|NA|few
TGCAGTGCTAGCACGCCTTTCATCACTGAAGCTTTCTTT
CSASTPFITEAFF
>TRBJ1-2|TRBV5-4|NA|NA
TGTGCCAGCAGCCGAGAAGGAGGGCCCCTCTATGGCTACACCTTC
CASSREGGPLYGYTF
>TRBJ2-1|TRBV20-1|NA|NA
TGCAGTGCTAGCGTGGGTCCAGGGCTCTCCTACAATGAGCAGTTCTTC
CSASVGPGLSYNEQFF
>TRBJ2-7|TRBV6-1|TRBD2|NA
TGTGCCAGCAGCTCTCAGACTAGCGGGGACGCCCCAGCCTATGCGCAGTACTTC
CASSSQTSGDAPAYAQYF
>TRBJ2-2|TRBV19|NA|NA
TGTGCCAGTAGAGGGCTGATGAACACCGGGGAGCTGTTTTTT
CASRGLMNTGELFF
>TRBJ2-7|TRBV2|NA|medium-sized
TGTGCCAGCAGTCCGGGACAACGACGCTACGAGCAGTACTTC
CASSPGQRRYEQYF
>TRBJ2-5|TRBV5-4|TRBD2|NA
TGTGCCAGCAGCTACCCGGGACTAGCGGTCCAAGAGACCCAGTACTTC
CASSYPGLAVQETQYF
>TRBJ1-1|TRBV12-5|NA|medium-sized
TGTGCTAGTGGTTCTGGTCGGGGAACGGGCACTGAAGCTTTCTTT
CASGSGRGTGTEAFF
>TRBJ1-2|TRBV4-1|NA|NA
TGCGCCAGCAGCCAAGATGGGGTGCAGTTCCATGGCTACACCTTC
CASSQDGVQFHGYTF
>TRBJ1-2|TRBV20-1|NA|medium-sized
TGCAGTGCTAGTTCTAGAGAAGGCTATGGCTACACCTTC
CSASSREGYGYTF